What follows are 7 T cell receptor beta chains derived from one specimen sequenced in a study of cytomegalovirus exposure and HLA in healthy donors. The PCR was carried out with 60 Vbeta primers and 13 Jbeta primers. The repertoire was sequenced with immunoSEQ multiplex PCR; TCRdb's copy has only in-frame clones and lacks some. This sample has about 190,000 clones; 70% to 75% occur once, and the top ten carry approximately 4.8%. Sequenced material: PBMCs. These receptors were obtained from a man aged 25-40 years in good health and CMV-seropositive.

The chain carries TRBV7-8 and TRBJ1-2; 8 positions agree with TRBD1. CDR1 and CDR2 from the germline V gene are SGHVS and FQNEAQ. Trimming removed 4 bases from V and 2 bases from J; junction bases left unmatched: 9. The CDR3 length is 16 residues. The CDR3 DNA is TGTGCCAGCAGCTCAGTAAAAACAGGGGGGAACTATGGCTACACCTTC. Protein product: CASSSVKTGGNYGYTF.

With respect to this clone: Other DNA sequences from this sample encode an identical CDR3 as well. This chain joins TRBV5-1 and TRBJ2-2; D might be TRBD1 (5 bases). CDR1 and CDR2 (germline): SGHRS, YFSETQ. The V and J ends lost 4 bases and 1 base respectively, with 8 bases between them. CDR3 length: 14 residues. The CDR3 sequence is CASSPGQNTGELFF. The CDR3 DNA sequence: TGCGCCAGCAGCCCCGGACAGAACACCGGGGAGCTGTTTTTT. Variable domain in full (rest from reference TRBV5-1 and TRBJ2-2): KAGVTQTPRYLIKTRGQQVTLSCSPISGHRSVSWYQQTPGQGLQFLFEYFSETQRNKGNFPGRFSGRQFSNSRSEMNVSTLELGDSALYLCASSPGQNTGELFFGEGSRLTVL.

This clone has more than one count but fewer than ten. The chain couples TRBV7-2 to TRBJ2-2; the match to TRBD2 covers 11 bases. The CDR3 covers 16 residues. The J segment lost 1 base and the V segment lost 9 bases, leaving 7 bases of the junction unmatched. The germline gives CDR1 SGHTA, CDR2 FQGNSA. CDR3 loop: CASSRLAGRNTGELFF. The DNA for the CDR3 is TGTGCCAGTTCTAGACTAGCGGGAAGGAACACCGGGGAGCTGTTTTTT. Supplemented by reference TRBV7-2 and TRBJ2-2, the full variable domain reads GAGVSQSPSNKVTEKGKDVELRCDPISGHTALYWYRQSLGQGLEFLIYFQGNSAPDKSGLPSDRFSAERTGGSVSTLTIQRTQQEDSAVYLCASSRLAGRNTGELFFGEGSRLTVL.

V usage is TRBV7-6 and J usage is TRBJ1-1; D unresolved. Germline V gene sequence: CDR1 SGHVS, CDR2 FNYEAQ. With 5 bases removed from V and 0 bases from J, the gap between germline ends came to 13 bases. CDR3 length: 15 amino acids. The DNA of the CDR3 is TGTGCCAGCAGCCCCCACCCCCAGATGAACACTGAAGCTTTCTTT. Translated, it gives CASSPHPQMNTEAFF.

The rearrangement uses TRBV11-3 and TRBJ2-3; D is perhaps TRBD2 (5 bases). The CDR3 length is 14 residues. Per the germline V gene, CDR1 is SGHNT and CDR2 is YENEEA. Trimming took 5 bases from V and 8 from J, leaving 17 bases between them. The CDR3 here is CASSQRTGEVTQYF. For the CDR3, the DNA is TGTGCCAGCAGCCAAAGGACCGGGGAAGTTACGCAGTATTTT.

This clone came up once. The chain recombines TRBV10-3 with TRBJ2-1, with TRBD2 as a possible D gene (6 bases). Looked up from germline, CDR1 is ENHRY and CDR2 is SYGVKD. This CDR3 contains 14 residues. V was pared by 6 bases and J by 8 bases, with 17 bases between. The CDR3 sequence: CAIRIGSLWDEQFF. The CDR3 bases are TGTGCCATCAGGATCGGGAGCCTCTGGGATGAGCAGTTCTTC.

The chain is built from TRBV5-1 and TRBJ2-7, with D maybe TRBD2 (6 bases). The CDR3 length is 11 residues. V dropped 5 bases and J dropped 7 bases, with 10 bases sitting between them. Germline assignment: CDR1 SGHRS and CDR2 YFSETQ. The CDR3 is CASREGREQYF. CDR3 nucleotides: TGCGCCAGCAGGGAGGGTCGGGAGCAGTACTTC.